This T cell receptor (beta chain) appears in the sequencing data of a study of T cells after posttransplantation cyclophosphamide. This clone was found many times. Its specificity is unknown. The repertoire was sequenced with immunoSEQ multiplex PCR; TCRdb's copy has only in-frame clones and lacks some. Sampling found 37,000 or so clones, none seen once. General study findings and limits: Donor-recipient repertoire similarity was low at 1-2 months, rising over year one.

With 0 bases removed from V and 8 bases from J, the gap between germline ends came to 12 bases. Germline V gene sequence: CDR1 SGHNT, CDR2 YYREEE (reference sequence). CDR3 length: 14 amino acids. The source of this sequence is a man aged 25 to 40 in good health and a related stem cell transplant donor. The chain couples TRBV5-4 to TRBJ1-3; a weak D match, TRBD1 (5 bases). The specimen was PBMCs. DNA for the CDR3: TGTGCCAGCAGCTTGGGAGTCCGGGGGGACACCATATATTTT. This translates into CASSLGVRGDTIYF. Based on the CDR3 plus reference TRBV5-4 and TRBJ1-3, the full variable domain is ETGVTQSPTHLIKTRGQQVTLRCSSQSGHNTVSWYQQALGQGPQFIFQYYREEENGRGNFPPRFSGLQFPNYSSELNVNALELDDSALYLCASSLGVRGDTIYFGEGSWLTVV.